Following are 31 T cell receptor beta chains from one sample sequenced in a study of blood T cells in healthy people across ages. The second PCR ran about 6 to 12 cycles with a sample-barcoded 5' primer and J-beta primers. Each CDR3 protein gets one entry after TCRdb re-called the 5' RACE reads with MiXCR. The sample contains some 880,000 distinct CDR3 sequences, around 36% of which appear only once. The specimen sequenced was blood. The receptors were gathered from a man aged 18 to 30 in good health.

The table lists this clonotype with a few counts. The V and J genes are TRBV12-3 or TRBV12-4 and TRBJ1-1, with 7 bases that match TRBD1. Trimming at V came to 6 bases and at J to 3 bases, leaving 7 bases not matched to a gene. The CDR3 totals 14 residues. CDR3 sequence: CASSKGAADTEAFF. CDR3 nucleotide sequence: TGTGCCAGCAGCAAGGGGGCGGCGGACACTGAAGCTTTCTTT.

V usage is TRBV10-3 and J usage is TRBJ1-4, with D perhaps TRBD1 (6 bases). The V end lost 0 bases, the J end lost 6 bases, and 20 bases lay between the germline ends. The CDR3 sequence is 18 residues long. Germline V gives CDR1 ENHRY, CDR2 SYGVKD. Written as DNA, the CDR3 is TGTGCCATCAGTGAGTCGGGGCCCTACAGGGAGGATGATGAAAAACTGTTTTTT. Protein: CAISESGPYREDDEKLFF.

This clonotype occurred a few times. This chain's CDR3 is CASSLTGGSQPQHF. The CDR3 coding sequence is TGTGCCAGCAGCTTGACAGGGGGAAGTCAGCCCCAGCATTTT. This chain uses TRBV7-2 with TRBJ1-5, with TRBD1 matching over 9 bases. The CDR3 consists of 14 residues. J gave up 6 bases and V 3 bases, and 3 bases lay outside the gene matches. Looked up from germline, CDR1 is SGHTA and CDR2 is FQGNSA.

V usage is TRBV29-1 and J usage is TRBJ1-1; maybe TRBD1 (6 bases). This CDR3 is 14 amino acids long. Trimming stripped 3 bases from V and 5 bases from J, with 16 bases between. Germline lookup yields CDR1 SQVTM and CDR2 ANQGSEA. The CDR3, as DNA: TGCAGCGTTGAGTCCAGGGGAGGAGAAACTGAAGCTTTCTTT. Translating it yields CSVESRGGETEAFF.

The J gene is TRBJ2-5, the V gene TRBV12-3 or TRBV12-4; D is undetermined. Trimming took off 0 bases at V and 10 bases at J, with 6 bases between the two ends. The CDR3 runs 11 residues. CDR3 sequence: CASSLAWSQYF. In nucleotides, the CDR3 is TGTGCCAGCAGTTTAGCCTGGAGCCAGTACTTC.

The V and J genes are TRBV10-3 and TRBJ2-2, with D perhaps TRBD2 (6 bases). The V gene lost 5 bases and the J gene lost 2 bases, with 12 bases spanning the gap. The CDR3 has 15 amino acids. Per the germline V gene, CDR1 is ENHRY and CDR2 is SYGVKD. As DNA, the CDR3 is TGTGCCATCAGTCAAGGGGACTTAAACACCGGGGAGCTGTTTTTT. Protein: CAISQGDLNTGELFF.

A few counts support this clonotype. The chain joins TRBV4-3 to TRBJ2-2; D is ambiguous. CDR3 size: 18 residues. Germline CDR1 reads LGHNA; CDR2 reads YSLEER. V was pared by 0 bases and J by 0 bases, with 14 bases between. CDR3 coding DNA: TGCGCCAGCAGCCAAGAACCTGACGTGGCAGCGAACACCGGGGAGCTGTTTTTT. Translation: CASSQEPDVAANTGELFF.

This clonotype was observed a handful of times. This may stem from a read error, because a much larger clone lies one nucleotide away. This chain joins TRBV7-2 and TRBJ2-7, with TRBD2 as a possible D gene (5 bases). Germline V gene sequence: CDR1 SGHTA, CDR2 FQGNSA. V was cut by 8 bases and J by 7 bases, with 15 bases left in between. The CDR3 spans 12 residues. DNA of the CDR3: TGTGCCAGCCTTCCGCGGGTACATGAGCAGTACTTC. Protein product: CASLPRVHEQYF. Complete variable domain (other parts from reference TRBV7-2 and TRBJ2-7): GAGVSQSPSNKVTEKGKDVELRCDPISGHTALYWYRQSLGQGLEFLIYFQGNSAPDKSGLPSDRFSAERTGGSVSTLTIQRTQQEDSAVYLCASLPRVHEQYFGPGTRLTVT.

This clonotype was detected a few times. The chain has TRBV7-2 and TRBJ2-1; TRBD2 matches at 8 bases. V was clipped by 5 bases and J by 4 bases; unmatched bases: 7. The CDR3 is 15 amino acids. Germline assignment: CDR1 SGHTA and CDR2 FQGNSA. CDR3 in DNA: TGTGCCAGCAGCCCCCTCAGCGGGGGATACAATGAGCAGTTCTTC. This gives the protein CASSPLSGGYNEQFF.

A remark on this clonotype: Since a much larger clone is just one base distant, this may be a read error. The CDR3 reads CASSQDGQGANCGYTF. For the CDR3, the DNA is TGCGCCAGCAGCCAAGACGGGCAGGGAGCTAACTGTGGCTACACCTTC. The rearrangement links TRBV4-3 to TRBJ1-2, with D perhaps TRBD1 (5 bases). The CDR3 totals 16 residues. Germline-derived CDR1 and CDR2 are LGHNA and YSLEER.

The CDR3: CSASGRGMIAGGTDTQYF. The CDR3 region has the DNA TGCAGTGCTAGCGGCCGTGGGATGATAGCGGGGGGTACAGATACGCAGTATTTT. The genes are TRBV20-1 and TRBJ2-3, with 10 bases that match TRBD2. CDR3 size: 18 residues. After removal of 3 bases from V and 3 bases from J, the junction contained 15 bases not matched to a gene. CDR1 is DFQATT and CDR2 is SNEGSKA in the germline V gene (reference sequence).

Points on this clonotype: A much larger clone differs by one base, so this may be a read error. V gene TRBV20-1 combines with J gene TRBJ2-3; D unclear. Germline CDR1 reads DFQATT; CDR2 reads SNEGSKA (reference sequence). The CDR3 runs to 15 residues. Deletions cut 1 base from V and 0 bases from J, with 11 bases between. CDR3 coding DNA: TGCAGTGCTAGAGGCGCAGGAAGTAGCACAGATACGCAGTATTTT. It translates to CSARGAGSSTDTQYF.

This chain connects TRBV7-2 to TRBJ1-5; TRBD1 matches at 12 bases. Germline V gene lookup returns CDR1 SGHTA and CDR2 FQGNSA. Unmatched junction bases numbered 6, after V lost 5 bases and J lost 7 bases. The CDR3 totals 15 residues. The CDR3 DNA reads TGTGCCAGCAGCCCCTCCGGGACAGGGGGCCAGCCCCAGCATTTT. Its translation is CASSPSGTGGQPQHF.

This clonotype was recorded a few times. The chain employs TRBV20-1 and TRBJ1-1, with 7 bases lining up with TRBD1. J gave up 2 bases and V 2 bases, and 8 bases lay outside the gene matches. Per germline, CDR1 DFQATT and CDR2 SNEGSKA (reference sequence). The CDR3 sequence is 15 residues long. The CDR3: CSARLLTGLNTEAFF. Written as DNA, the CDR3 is TGCAGTGCTAGACTCCTGACAGGGCTCAACACTGAAGCTTTCTTT.

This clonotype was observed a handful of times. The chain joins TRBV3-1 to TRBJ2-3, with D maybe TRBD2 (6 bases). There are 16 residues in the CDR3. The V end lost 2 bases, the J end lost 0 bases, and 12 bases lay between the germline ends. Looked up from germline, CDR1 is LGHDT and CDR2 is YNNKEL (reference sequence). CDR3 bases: TGTGCCAGCAGCCAACCGCCGGGGACTAGCACAGATACGCAGTATTTT. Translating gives CASSQPPGTSTDTQYF.

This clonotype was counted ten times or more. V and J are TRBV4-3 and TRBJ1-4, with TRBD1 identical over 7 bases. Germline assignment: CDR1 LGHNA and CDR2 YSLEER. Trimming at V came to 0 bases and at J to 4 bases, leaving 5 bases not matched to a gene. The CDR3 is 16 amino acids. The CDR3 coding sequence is TGCGCCAGCAGCCAAGATCGGGACAGCATTAATGAAAAACTGTTTTTT. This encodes CASSQDRDSINEKLFF.

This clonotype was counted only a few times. The CDR3, as DNA: TGTGCCAGCAGTTACTCTTCGCGGGGGACCATTTCATACAATGAGCAGTACTTC. As protein: CASSYSSRGTISYNEQYF. This sequence joins TRBV6-5 and TRBJ2-1, with 7 bases fitting TRBD2. The DNA end is more similar to TRBJ2-7, so the J call may be wrong. CDR1 MNHEY and CDR2 SVGAGI come from the germline V gene. This CDR3 is 18 amino acids long.

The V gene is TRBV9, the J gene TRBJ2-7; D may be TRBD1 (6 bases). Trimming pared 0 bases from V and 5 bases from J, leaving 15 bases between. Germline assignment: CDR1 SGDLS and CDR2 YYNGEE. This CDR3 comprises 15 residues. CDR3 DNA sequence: TGTGCCAGCAGCGTAGGTTGGCAGGGGTTCCACGAGCAGTACTTC. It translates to CASSVGWQGFHEQYF.

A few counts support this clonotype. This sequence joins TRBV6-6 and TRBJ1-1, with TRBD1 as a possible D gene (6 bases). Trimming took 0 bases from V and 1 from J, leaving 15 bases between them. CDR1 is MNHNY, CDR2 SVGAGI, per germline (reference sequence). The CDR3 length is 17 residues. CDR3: CASSYSLGAGGNTEAFF. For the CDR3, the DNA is TGTGCCAGCAGTTACTCCTTGGGGGCAGGTGGGAACACTGAAGCTTTCTTT.

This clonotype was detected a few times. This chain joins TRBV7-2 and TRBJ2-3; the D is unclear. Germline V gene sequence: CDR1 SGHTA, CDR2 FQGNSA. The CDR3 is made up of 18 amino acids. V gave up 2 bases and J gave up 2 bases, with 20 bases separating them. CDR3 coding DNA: TGTGCCAGCAGCTTACTTGTATCGTTCGGCAGAAACACAGATACGCAGTATTTT. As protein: CASSLLVSFGRNTDTQYF.

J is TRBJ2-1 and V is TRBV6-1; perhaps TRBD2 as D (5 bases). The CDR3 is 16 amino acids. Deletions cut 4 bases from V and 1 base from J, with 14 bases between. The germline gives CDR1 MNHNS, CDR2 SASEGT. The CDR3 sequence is CASSGGGRRSYNEQFF. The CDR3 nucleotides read TGTGCCAGCAGTGGAGGAGGTCGTCGGTCCTACAATGAGCAGTTCTTC.

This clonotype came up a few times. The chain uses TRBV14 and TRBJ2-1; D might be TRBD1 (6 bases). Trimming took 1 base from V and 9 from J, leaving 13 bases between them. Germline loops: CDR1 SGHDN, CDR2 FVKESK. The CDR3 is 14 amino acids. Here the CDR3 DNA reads TGTGCCAGCAGCCAAGTGTTAACACAGGGTGAGCAGTTCTTC. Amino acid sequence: CASSQVLTQGEQFF.

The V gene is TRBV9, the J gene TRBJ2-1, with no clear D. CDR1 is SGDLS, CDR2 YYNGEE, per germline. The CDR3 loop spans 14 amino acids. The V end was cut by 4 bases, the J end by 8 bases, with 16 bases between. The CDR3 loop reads CASSSPDRTHEQFF. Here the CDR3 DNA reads TGTGCCAGCAGCTCACCCGATAGAACTCATGAGCAGTTCTTC.

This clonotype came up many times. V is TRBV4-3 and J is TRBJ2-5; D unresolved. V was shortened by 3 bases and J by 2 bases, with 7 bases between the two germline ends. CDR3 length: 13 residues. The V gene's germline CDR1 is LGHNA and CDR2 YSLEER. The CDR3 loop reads CASSQNRQETQYF. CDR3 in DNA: TGCGCCAGCAGCCAGAACAGACAAGAGACCCAGTACTTC.

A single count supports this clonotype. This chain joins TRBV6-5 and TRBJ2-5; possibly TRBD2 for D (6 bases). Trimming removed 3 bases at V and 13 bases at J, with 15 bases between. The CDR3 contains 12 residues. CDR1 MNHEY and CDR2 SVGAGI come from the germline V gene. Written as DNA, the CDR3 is TGTGCCAGCAGTTATCTCCGGGAGAAGCTGTACTTC. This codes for CASSYLREKLYF.

In nucleotides, the CDR3 is TGCGCCAGCAGCTATACACGTAAAGAGACCCAGTACTTC. It encodes CASSYTRKETQYF. This chain uses TRBV5-1 with TRBJ2-4, with D uncertain. The J call may be incorrect, as the DNA end agrees better with TRBJ2-5. CDR3 length: 13 amino acids. The V gene's germline CDR1 is SGHRS and CDR2 YFSETQ.

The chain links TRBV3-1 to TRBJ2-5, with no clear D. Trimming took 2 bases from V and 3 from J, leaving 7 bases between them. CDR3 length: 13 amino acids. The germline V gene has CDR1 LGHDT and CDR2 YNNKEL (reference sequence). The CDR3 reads CASSQSTEETQYF. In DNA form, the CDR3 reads TGTGCCAGCAGCCAATCGACCGAAGAGACCCAGTACTTC.

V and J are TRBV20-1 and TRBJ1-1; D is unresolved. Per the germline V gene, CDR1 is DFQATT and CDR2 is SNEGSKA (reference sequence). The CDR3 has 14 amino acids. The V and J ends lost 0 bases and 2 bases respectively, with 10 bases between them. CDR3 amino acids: CSARDYVHNTEAFF. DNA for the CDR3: TGCAGTGCTAGAGATTACGTCCATAACACTGAAGCTTTCTTT.

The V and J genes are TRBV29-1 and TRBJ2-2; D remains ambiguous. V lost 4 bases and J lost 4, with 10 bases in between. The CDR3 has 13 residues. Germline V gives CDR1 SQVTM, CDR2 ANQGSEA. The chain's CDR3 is CSVVVASTGELFF. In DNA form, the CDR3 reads TGCAGCGTTGTTGTTGCCAGCACCGGGGAGCTGTTTTTT.

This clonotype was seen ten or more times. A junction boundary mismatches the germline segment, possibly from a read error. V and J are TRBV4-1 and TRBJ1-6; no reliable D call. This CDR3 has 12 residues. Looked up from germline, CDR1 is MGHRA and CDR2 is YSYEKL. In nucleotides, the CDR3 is TGTGCCAGCAGCCAAGATAATTCACCCCTCCACTTT. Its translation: CASSQDNSPLHF.

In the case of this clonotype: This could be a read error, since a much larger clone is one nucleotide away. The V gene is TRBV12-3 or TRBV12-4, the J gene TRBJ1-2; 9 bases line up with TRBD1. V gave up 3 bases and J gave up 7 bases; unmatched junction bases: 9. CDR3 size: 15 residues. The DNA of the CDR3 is TGTGCCAGCAGTTTCGGTGCACAGGGGGCGTTTGGCTACACCTTC. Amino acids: CASSFGAQGAFGYTF.